Following are 27 T cell receptor beta chains from one sample sequenced in a study of T cell responses to AZD1222 COVID-19 vaccine. The method was immunoSEQ multiplex PCR; TCRdb's version includes in-frame clones alone and lacks a portion of them. This sample has some 110,000 clones, with around 84% found just once. Sequenced material: peripheral blood, taken 28 days after the second AZD1222 dose. The source of these receptors is an adult who received the AZD1222 COVID-19 vaccine.

In nucleotides, the CDR3 is TGTGCCAGCAGCTCGGACAGGGGGACGGACAATGAGCAGTTCTTC. Encoded protein: CASSSDRGTDNEQFF. The chain is built from TRBV7-9 and TRBJ2-1; 10 bases map to TRBD1. Germline V gives CDR1 SEHNR, CDR2 FQNEAQ (reference sequence). CDR3 size: 15 residues. V lost 4 bases to trimming and J lost 5 bases; unmatched junction nucleotides: 5.

In its sample, this clone was seen a few times. The chain recombines TRBV2 with TRBJ2-5; maybe TRBD1 (6 bases). Trimming stripped 7 bases from V and 5 bases from J, with 20 bases between. CDR3 length equals 15 residues. Germline V gene lookup returns CDR1 SNHLY and CDR2 FYNNEI. This chain's CDR3 is CASNGRSGARETQYF. Here the CDR3 DNA reads TGTGCCAGCAACGGACGGTCAGGGGCGCGGGAGACCCAGTACTTC.

This rearrangement joins TRBV5-4 to TRBJ2-7, with 12 positions matching TRBD1. V was clipped by 4 bases and J by 4 bases; unmatched bases: 3. CDR1 and CDR2 from the germline V gene are SGHNT and YYREEE (reference sequence). CDR3 length: 14 amino acids. As DNA, the CDR3 is TGTGCCAGCAGCAGGGGACAGGGGGCTTACGAGCAGTACTTC. Its protein is CASSRGQGAYEQYF.

For this clone: Other nucleotide sequences from this sample produce the same CDR3. This chain joins TRBV14 and TRBJ1-1, with D perhaps matching TRBD1 (6 bases). The V gene lost 4 bases and the J gene lost 1 base, with 7 bases spanning the gap. The germline CDR1 and CDR2 sequences are SGHDN and FVKESK. The CDR3 sequence is 13 residues long. The CDR3 region is CASSLGQNTEAFF. The CDR3 coding sequence is TGTGCCAGCAGCCTGGGACAGAACACTGAAGCTTTCTTT.

This chain links TRBV2 with TRBJ1-4; D may be TRBD1 (6 bases). The CDR3 consists of 15 residues. Per germline, CDR1 SNHLY and CDR2 FYNNEI. Trimming shortened V by 5 bases and J by 7 bases, and 17 bases separated the two germline ends. DNA for the CDR3: TGTGCCAGCAGTCGCACTCAGGGGTTGGGTGAAAAACTGTTTTTT. Its translation is CASSRTQGLGEKLFF.

The V call is TRBV24-1, the J call TRBJ2-3; D is perhaps TRBD1 (5 bases). With 0 bases removed from V and 2 bases from J, the gap between germline ends came to 14 bases. The length of the CDR3 is 17 residues. The germline CDR1 and CDR2 sequences are KGHDR and SFDVKD. CDR3 residues: CATSDLHPREPTDTQYF. CDR3 sequence (DNA): TGTGCCACCAGTGATTTGCATCCCAGGGAACCCACAGATACGCAGTATTTT.

This clone was detected a few times. This sequence joins TRBV6-5 and TRBJ1-2; 8 bases map to TRBD1. Germline CDR1 MNHEY, CDR2 SVGAGI. The CDR3 contains 14 residues. V lost 10 bases to trimming and J lost 4 bases; unmatched junction nucleotides: 11. DNA of the CDR3: TGTGCCACCGCTCTCCAGGGGGCTATCTATGGCTACACCTTC. It encodes CATALQGAIYGYTF.

J is TRBJ2-7 and V is TRBV7-2; no reliable D call. CDR3 size: 14 residues. The V gene's germline CDR1 is SGHTA and CDR2 FQGNSA. The germline V and J ends were trimmed by 5 bases and 3 bases, with 14 bases remaining between them. The CDR3 here is CASSGSSGDYEQYF. CDR3 sequence (DNA): TGTGCCAGCAGCGGGTCGTCAGGCGACTACGAGCAGTACTTC.

This rearrangement joins TRBV12-3 or TRBV12-4 to TRBJ1-1, with D hard to call. Trimming shortened V by 6 bases and J by 0 bases, and 8 bases separated the two germline ends. The CDR3 sequence is 13 residues long. Written as DNA, the CDR3 is TGTGCCAGCAGAGCTCAGGTGAACACTGAAGCTTTCTTT. It is translated as CASRAQVNTEAFF.

CDR3 DNA: TGTGCCAGCAGCAAATCCGTAGCGGGGGGGTTCACAGATACGCAGTATTTT. This encodes CASSKSVAGGFTDTQYF. The chain has TRBV21-1 and TRBJ2-3; TRBD2 was called by the table and not checked on the DNA. TRBV21-1 is annotated as a pseudogene. CDR3 length equals 17 residues.

The chain links TRBV4-3 to TRBJ2-3; TRBD2 matches at 10 bases. The germline V gene has CDR1 LGHNA and CDR2 YSLEER. The CDR3 loop spans 17 amino acids. J was trimmed by 6 bases and V by 4 bases; bases with no gene match: 13. The chain's CDR3 is CASSLGLAGAPVDTQYF. The CDR3 nucleotides are TGCGCCAGCAGCCTGGGCCTAGCGGGGGCTCCCGTTGATACGCAGTATTTT.

The chain combines TRBV30 with TRBJ2-2, with TRBD1 identical over 7 bases. Germline V CDR1 and CDR2: GTSNPN, SVGIG (reference sequence). The V and J ends lost 3 bases and 6 bases, in that order; junction bases with no gene match: 7. This CDR3 has 14 residues. CDR3 sequence reads: CAWSRQGGSGELFF. CDR3 DNA sequence: TGTGCCTGGAGCCGACAGGGCGGATCCGGGGAGCTGTTTTTT. Using reference TRBV30 and TRBJ2-2 for the parts outside the CDR3, the full variable domain is SQTIHQWPATLVQPVGSPLSLECTVEGTSNPNLYWYRQAAGRGLQLLFYSVGIGQISSEVPQNLSASRPQDRQFILSSKKLLLSDSGFYLCAWSRQGGSGELFFGEGSRLTVL.

This chain connects TRBV4-3 to TRBJ2-1; 8 nucleotides align to TRBD2. Germline CDR1 and CDR2: LGHNA and YSLEER. With 0 bases clipped from V and 6 bases from J, the junction kept 10 bases outside the gene matches. This CDR3 has 17 amino acids. DNA for the CDR3: TGCGCCAGCAGCCAAGACCTAACAGCCGCGGGGGGCAATGAGCAGTTCTTC. Encoded protein: CASSQDLTAAGGNEQFF.

The V and J genes are TRBV5-1 and TRBJ1-2; no clear D. Germline CDR1 SGHRS, CDR2 YFSETQ. CDR3 length: 15 residues. V was clipped by 0 bases and J by 4 bases, with 13 bases between them. CDR3: CASSLAPEGIYGYTF. CDR3 sequence (DNA): TGCGCCAGCAGCTTGGCCCCGGAGGGTATCTATGGCTACACCTTC.

This clone has just a few counts. The V call is TRBV5-5, the J call TRBJ2-7; D might be TRBD2 (6 bases). Germline loops: CDR1 SGHKS, CDR2 YYEKEE (reference sequence). The length of the CDR3 is 17 residues. V was trimmed by 4 bases and J by 3 bases, leaving 23 bases between them. CDR3 region: CASSQARGRRGLYEQYF. CDR3 DNA sequence: TGTGCCAGCAGCCAGGCTCGGGGAAGAAGGGGACTCTACGAGCAGTACTTC.

This rearrangement joins TRBV6-2 or TRBV6-3 to TRBJ2-1, with D maybe TRBD1 (5 bases). V lost 2 bases, J lost 13 bases, and 15 bases lay in between. This CDR3 comprises 13 residues. Germline CDR1 MNHEY, CDR2 SVGEGT. As DNA, the CDR3 is TGTGCCAGCAGTTACACGAACGTTCAGGGCCAGTTCTTC. This gives the protein CASSYTNVQGQFF.

This chain joins TRBV11-1 and TRBJ2-2; D may be TRBD1 or TRBD2 (5 bases each). Germline CDR1 reads SGHAT; CDR2 reads FQDESV (reference sequence). This CDR3 has 15 amino acids. The V gene lost 5 bases and the J gene lost 4 bases, with 14 bases spanning the gap. The CDR3 region is CASSHEGRGTGELFF. CDR3 DNA: TGTGCCAGCAGCCACGAGGGGAGAGGCACCGGGGAGCTGTTTTTT.

The genes are TRBV5-1 and TRBJ1-1, with a tentative D call TRBD1 (5 bases). The CDR3 is made up of 16 amino acids. Trimming removed 4 bases at V and 6 bases at J, with 22 bases between. CDR1 and CDR2 from the germline V gene are SGHRS and YFSETQ. This CDR3 reads CASSHNYGDRRSEAFF. The CDR3 DNA sequence: TGCGCCAGCAGCCACAATTACGGGGACCGGCGGTCTGAAGCTTTCTTT.

This clone showed up just once. The chain has TRBV30 and TRBJ2-1; the D gene is possibly TRBD2 (5 bases). This CDR3 contains 13 residues. Germline CDR1 is GTSNPN and CDR2 is SVGIG (reference sequence). V lost 2 bases to trimming and J lost 8 bases, with 13 bases between them. This chain's CDR3 is CAWSSGGVDEQFF. The CDR3 DNA reads as TGTGCCTGGAGTAGCGGAGGCGTCGATGAGCAGTTCTTC.

In nucleotides, the CDR3 is TGCAGCGTTGTACTTCAGAACACTGAAGCTTTCTTT. This encodes CSVVLQNTEAFF. This chain links TRBV29-1 with TRBJ1-1; D unclear. Germline lookup yields CDR1 SQVTM and CDR2 ANQGSEA. This CDR3 spans 12 amino acids. V lost 4 bases to trimming and J lost 1 base, with 7 bases between them.

This chain links TRBV3-1 (or the pseudogene TRBV3-2) with TRBJ2-2, with 11 bases identical to TRBD2. This CDR3 is 21 amino acids long. CDR1 and CDR2 from the germline V gene are LGHDT and YNNKEL (reference sequence). V dropped 0 bases and J dropped 1; count of bases not matched to a gene: 13. CDR3 nucleotides: TGTGCCAGCAGCCAAGAACTCCCCACTAGCGGGAGCAATAAGAACACCGGGGAGCTGTTTTTT. It codes for CASSQELPTSGSNKNTGELFF.

This clone appeared a few times. This rearrangement joins TRBV3-1 (or the pseudogene TRBV3-2) to TRBJ2-7, with 9 nucleotides matching TRBD2. This CDR3 spans 17 amino acids. V was clipped by 4 bases and J by 5 bases; unmatched bases: 15. CDR1 is LGHDT, CDR2 YNNKEL, per germline (reference sequence). Here the CDR3 DNA reads TGTGCCAGCAGCCTCAACCCGGGACTAGCAATCGGGGACGAGCAGTACTTC. Translation: CASSLNPGLAIGDEQYF.

The rearrangement links TRBV2 to TRBJ2-3; no clear D gene. Between the trimmed V and J ends, which lost 6 bases and 1 base, there was a span of 8 bases. This CDR3 is built from 13 residues. The germline gives CDR1 SNHLY, CDR2 FYNNEI. This chain's CDR3 is CASSFGGTDTQYF. CDR3 nucleotide sequence: TGTGCCAGCAGCTTTGGGGGCACAGATACGCAGTATTTT. The full variable domain, its missing parts supplied by reference TRBV2 and TRBJ2-3, is EPEVTQTPSHQVTQMGQEVILRCVPISNHLYFYWYRQILGQKVEFLVSFYNNEISEKSEIFDDQFSVERPDGSNFTLKIRSTKLEDSAMYFCASSFGGTDTQYFGPGTRLTVL.

This chain uses TRBV7-9 with TRBJ1-1, with TRBD1 matching 9 bases. Germline assignment: CDR1 SEHNR and CDR2 FQNEAQ (reference sequence). CDR3 length: 14 residues. V trimming: 3 bases; J trimming: 3 bases; junction bases outside the gene matches: 2. CDR3 loop: CASSFGTGYTEAFF. CDR3 nucleotide sequence: TGTGCCAGCAGCTTCGGGACAGGGTACACTGAAGCTTTCTTT.

In the case of this clone: At the DNA level, this CDR3 is encoded by other sequences in the same sample as well. The chain couples TRBV9 to TRBJ1-1, with D unresolved. CDR3 length equals 14 residues. V lost 0 bases, J lost 2 bases, and 8 bases lay in between. Germline-derived CDR1 and CDR2 are SGDLS and YYNGEE. The CDR3, as DNA: TGTGCCAGCAGCGTAGTAAGCGGTAACACTGAAGCTTTCTTT. Protein sequence: CASSVVSGNTEAFF.

The chain is built from TRBV9 and TRBJ2-5; no firm D call. This CDR3 comprises 14 residues. CDR1 is SGDLS, CDR2 YYNGEE, per germline. Trimming cost V 2 bases and J 9 bases, with 17 bases left between them. The CDR3 loop reads CASSVSYRPEAQYF. The CDR3 nucleotides read TGTGCCAGCAGCGTTTCTTATCGTCCTGAGGCCCAGTACTTC.

The chain carries TRBV9 and TRBJ2-1; 11 bases map to TRBD2. Trimming removed 4 bases from V and 2 bases from J; junction bases left unmatched: 14. In germline, CDR1 is SGDLS, CDR2 YYNGEE. This CDR3 region has 19 residues. The CDR3 DNA is TGTGCCAGCAGCAGGGGGGGACGACTAGCGGGGCCACCCTACAATGAGCAGTTCTTC. Protein sequence: CASSRGGRLAGPPYNEQFF.